This TCR beta chain was captured in a study of blood T cells in healthy people across ages. The V end lost 5 bases, the J end lost 7 bases, and 12 bases lay between the germline ends. The CDR3 is 12 residues long. In germline, CDR1 is MNHNY, CDR2 SVGAGI (reference sequence). Study observations and caveats: The recorded TCR beta diversity per million T cells decreased in a roughly linear manner with age. In the absence of known donor CMV status, changes in expanded clonotypes were possibly confounded.

Then a second PCR, running roughly 6 to 12 cycles, was carried out with a sample-barcoded 5' primer and a J-beta primer mix. Any given sample supplied a minimum of 2.5 million CDR3-containing paired-end reads. TCRdb processed the 5' RACE reads anew with MiXCR; each CDR3 protein has one entry. Counted here are around 1,800,000 distinct CDR3 sequences, about 39% occurring once; the ten biggest clones make up 23%. A remark on this clonotype: Antigen: not known.

The study drew donors from healthy Caucasian individuals in Russia aged about 6 to 95. Source material: blood. The chain uses TRBV6-6 and TRBJ2-7; possible D gene TRBD1, 6 bases. The receptor's source is a human donor in good health. The CDR3 spells CASSVKRGEQYF. DNA for the CDR3: TGTGCCAGCAGTGTGAAGAGGGGGGAGCAGTACTTC.